Following are 25 T cell receptor beta chains from one sample sequenced in a study of STAT5B mutations in CD4+ large granular lymphocyte leukemia. Repertoires were generated with immunoSEQ multiplex PCR, while TCRdb's copy carries only in-frame clones and drops some. The table shows around 32,000 clones, with around two thirds occurring only once. The sample taken for sequencing was CD4+ T cells from blood buffy coats. The receptors stem from a human donor in good health.

The V gene is TRBV6-1, the J gene TRBJ1-4, with 7 bases fitting TRBD1. V was clipped by 8 bases and J by 2 bases; unmatched bases: 2. The germline V gene has CDR1 MNHNS and CDR2 SASEGT. This CDR3 region has 13 residues. In nucleotides, the CDR3 is TGTGCCAGCCAGGGGGTGACTAATGAAAAACTGTTTTTT. This sequence encodes CASQGVTNEKLFF.

The V call is TRBV9, the J call TRBJ2-3; 8 positions agree with TRBD2. The CDR3 is 16 residues long. Germline CDR1 is SGDLS and CDR2 is YYNGEE. V trimming: 0 bases; J trimming: 4 bases; junction bases outside the gene matches: 7. As DNA, the CDR3 is TGTGCCAGCAGCGTAGACGGGGGGGCTCTCCCAGATACGCAGTATTTT. Encoded protein: CASSVDGGALPDTQYF. Full variable domain (outside the CDR3, taken from reference TRBV9 and TRBJ2-3): DSGVTQTPKHLITATGQRVTLRCSPRSGDLSVYWYQQSLDQGLQFLIQYYNGEERAKGNILERFSAQQFPDLHSELNLSSLELGDSALYFCASSVDGGALPDTQYFGPGTRLTVL.

The chain links TRBV29-1 to TRBJ2-5, with D perhaps being TRBD1 or TRBD2 (5 bases each). The CDR3 extends over 14 amino acids. CDR1 and CDR2 from the germline V gene are SQVTM and ANQGSEA. Trimming removed 4 bases at V and 4 bases at J, with 16 bases between. The CDR3 region has the DNA TGCAGCGTTGGGGGATTGGGGGTTACAGAGACCCAGTACTTC. Amino acid sequence: CSVGGLGVTETQYF.

The chain uses TRBV27 and TRBJ2-3, with D perhaps TRBD1 or TRBD2 (6 bases each). CDR1 is MNHEY and CDR2 is SMNVEV in the germline V gene (reference sequence). V was clipped by 6 bases and J by 0 bases, with 16 bases between them. The CDR3 contains 16 residues. CDR3 protein: CASSFQGGPSTDTQYF. The CDR3 DNA follows: TGTGCCAGCAGCTTTCAAGGGGGGCCGAGCACAGATACGCAGTATTTT.

This chain links TRBV2 with TRBJ2-7, with 8 bases that match TRBD1. Germline V gene lookup returns CDR1 SNHLY and CDR2 FYNNEI. The CDR3 runs 12 residues. V gave up 9 bases and J gave up 4 bases; unmatched junction bases: 5. The CDR3 spells CASRDRQYEQYF. The CDR3 DNA reads TGTGCCAGTCGGGACAGGCAATACGAGCAGTACTTC.

The chain links TRBV5-4 to TRBJ1-4; D possibly corresponds to TRBD1 (6 bases). The CDR3 length is 16 residues. Germline V CDR1 and CDR2: SGHNT, YYREEE (reference sequence). The V gene lost 4 bases and the J gene lost 0 bases, with 13 bases spanning the gap. The DNA for the CDR3 is TGTGCCAGCAGCGTGCAGACAGGTTCAACTAATGAAAAACTGTTTTTT. Translated, it gives CASSVQTGSTNEKLFF.

The chain joins TRBV28 to TRBJ2-7; 7 positions match TRBD1. The CDR3 extends over 13 amino acids. After removal of 5 bases from V and 2 bases from J, the junction contained 3 bases not matched to a gene. Germline V gives CDR1 MDHEN, CDR2 SYDVKM. The CDR3 DNA reads as TGTGCCAGCAGTAGGGGACAGCCCTACGAGCAGTACTTC. It encodes CASSRGQPYEQYF.

J is TRBJ2-2 and V is TRBV18; either TRBD1 or TRBD2 may fit D (5 bases each). The ends were cut back, 6 bases at V and 2 bases at J, with 19 bases in the middle. This CDR3 contains 17 residues. The germline V gene has CDR1 KGHSH and CDR2 LQKENI. CDR3 nucleotide sequence: TGTGCCAGCTCTAAAAACAACGGGGCAGTTAACACCGGGGAGCTGTTTTTT. Encoded protein: CASSKNNGAVNTGELFF.

The chain joins TRBV6-1 to TRBJ2-1; D may be TRBD1 (6 bases). V was clipped by 2 bases and J by 0 bases, with 17 bases between them. Germline V gene sequence: CDR1 MNHNS, CDR2 SASEGT. The CDR3 is 18 amino acids. CDR3 loop: CASSEMVRGSSSYNEQFF. In nucleotides, the CDR3 is TGTGCCAGCAGTGAAATGGTCAGGGGTTCAAGCTCCTACAATGAGCAGTTCTTC.

The gene calls are TRBV10-1 and TRBJ2-1; the match to TRBD2 covers 8 bases. Germline V gives CDR1 WNHNN, CDR2 SYGVQD (reference sequence). The CDR3 covers 17 residues. V dropped 10 bases and J dropped 3; count of bases not matched to a gene: 17. CDR3 protein: CATPRGGWAPNYNEQFF. CDR3 sequence (DNA): TGCGCCACCCCACGGGGGGGGTGGGCACCGAACTACAATGAGCAGTTCTTC.

The V gene is TRBV18, the J gene TRBJ1-5; D remains ambiguous. This CDR3 region has 15 residues. V was trimmed by 1 base and J by 0 bases, leaving 7 bases between them. The germline V gene encodes CDR1 KGHSH and CDR2 LQKENI. The DNA of the CDR3 is TGTGCCAGCTCACCACTTTCCGATAGCAATCAGCCCCAGCATTTT. Amino acid sequence: CASSPLSDSNQPQHF.

Here the CDR3 reads CATVAGAPAADEQFF. The DNA of the CDR3 is TGTGCCACCGTGGCGGGGGCTCCGGCTGCGGATGAGCAGTTCTTC. The chain links TRBV2 to TRBJ2-1, with TRBD2 as a possible D gene (7 bases). The CDR3 loop spans 15 amino acids. Germline V CDR1 and CDR2: SNHLY, FYNNEI. Deletions cut 10 bases from V and 8 bases from J, with 24 bases between. Looking up the rest from reference TRBV2 and TRBJ2-1 gives the full variable domain: EPEVTQTPSHQVTQMGQEVILRCVPISNHLYFYWYRQILGQKVEFLVSFYNNEISEKSEIFDDQFSVERPDGSNFTLKIRSTKLEDSAMYFCATVAGAPAADEQFFGPGTRLTVL.

This clone has only a few counts. This rearrangement joins TRBV27 to TRBJ1-5; 8 positions match TRBD1. V was pared by 5 bases and J by 7 bases, with 7 bases of the junction left unmatched. Germline V gene data show CDR1 as MNHEY and CDR2 as SMNVEV (reference sequence). This CDR3 region has 14 residues. The CDR3 DNA follows: TGTGCCAGCAGTCCATATGACAGGGGCCAGCCCCAGCATTTT. Translated: CASSPYDRGQPQHF.

The rearrangement links TRBV27 to TRBJ2-7, with TRBD2 as a possible D gene (6 bases). The germline V gene has CDR1 MNHEY and CDR2 SMNVEV (reference sequence). The V end lost 4 bases, the J end lost 5 bases, and 24 bases lay between the germline ends. This CDR3 has 17 residues. CDR3 nucleotide sequence: TGTGCCAGCAGTTCGTTAACCGGGACTCGAGGGCCCCACGAGCAGTACTTC. Translation gives CASSSLTGTRGPHEQYF.

This chain joins TRBV10-3 and TRBJ2-4, with TRBD2 matching 10 bases. This CDR3 region has 18 residues. The J segment lost 0 bases and the V segment lost 3 bases, leaving 8 bases of the junction unmatched. In germline, CDR1 is ENHRY, CDR2 SYGVKD. DNA of the CDR3: TGTGCCATCAGTGAAAGCGGGGGGGCAAGTCTAGCCAAAAACATTCAGTACTTC. Translated, it gives CAISESGGASLAKNIQYF.

This clone was observed a handful of times. The V and J genes are TRBV30 and TRBJ1-1; D not resolved. Germline V lookup: CDR1 GTSNPN, CDR2 SVGIG (reference sequence). The ends were cut back, 0 bases at V and 0 bases at J, with 8 bases in the middle. This CDR3 has 14 residues. The CDR3 nucleotides are TGTGCCTGGAGTGTCGGGCACATGAACACTGAAGCTTTCTTT. This gives the protein CAWSVGHMNTEAFF.

In this sample, this clone turned up a few times. CDR3 nucleotide sequence: TGCGCCAGCAGCCCACGAGGACAGGGGCATTCACCCCTCCACTTT. Its translation is CASSPRGQGHSPLHF. The chain is built from TRBV4-1 and TRBJ1-6, with 9 bases matching TRBD1. This CDR3 contains 15 residues. Trimming at V came to 4 bases and at J to 8 bases, leaving 6 bases not matched to a gene. Germline CDR1 and CDR2: MGHRA and YSYEKL.

The rearrangement joins TRBV5-1 to TRBJ2-7, with a tentative D call TRBD2 (7 bases). The germline V gene has CDR1 SGHRS and CDR2 YFSETQ. CDR3 length: 14 amino acids. V was cut by 1 base and J by 6 bases, with 14 bases left in between. CDR3 sequence (DNA): TGCGCCAGCAGCTTGCGAGGGGGGGCGGTCGAGCAGTACTTC. It codes for CASSLRGGAVEQYF.

The chain combines TRBV19 with TRBJ2-5; 10 nucleotides agree with TRBD1. Germline V gives CDR1 LNHDA, CDR2 SQIVND (reference sequence). The V and J ends lost 4 bases and 2 bases, in that order; junction bases with no gene match: 4. This CDR3 is built from 15 residues. The CDR3 bases are TGTGCCAGTAGTAGACGGACAGGGGGTCAAGAGACCCAGTACTTC. Its translation: CASSRRTGGQETQYF. The full variable domain, in which reference TRBV19 and TRBJ2-5 provide the parts outside the CDR3, is DGGITQSPKYLFRKEGQNVTLSCEQNLNHDAMYWYRQDPGQGLRLIYYSQIVNDFQKGDIAEGYSVSREKKESFPLTVTSAQKNPTAFYLCASSRRTGGQETQYFGPGTRLLVL.

CDR3 DNA sequence: TGTGCCAGCAGCTTGGTGGAGGGGGCGCCTGGTAATTCACCCCTCCACTTT. It translates to CASSLVEGAPGNSPLHF. The chain has TRBV5-5 and TRBJ1-6, with 7 bases matching TRBD1. Germline trimming cut 0 bases from V and 6 bases from J; bases unmatched to any gene: 9. The CDR3 has 17 amino acids. The germline V gene has CDR1 SGHKS and CDR2 YYEKEE (reference sequence).

This clone was detected only a few times. The chain is built from TRBV7-3 and TRBJ1-1; 9 bases agree with TRBD1. The CDR3 has 14 amino acids. The junction had 4 bases not matched to a gene; V was cut back by 4 bases and J by 4 bases. CDR1 and CDR2 (germline): SGHTA, FQGTGA. CDR3 coding DNA: TGTGCCAGCAGCTCGGGACAGGGAATCACTGAAGCTTTCTTT. Translated, it gives CASSSGQGITEAFF.

The chain joins TRBV28 to TRBJ2-7; D is ambiguous. The CDR3 has 12 amino acids. V lost 3 bases and J 2 bases, leaving 5 bases between the germline ends. CDR1 is MDHEN and CDR2 is SYDVKM in the germline V gene. The CDR3 nucleotides are TGTGCCAGCAGTTTGCCCACCTACGAGCAGTACTTC. It translates to CASSLPTYEQYF. Supplemented by reference TRBV28 and TRBJ2-7, the full variable domain reads DVKVTQSSRYLVKRTGEKVFLECVQDMDHENMFWYRQDPGLGLRLIYFSYDVKMKEKGDIPEGYSVSREKKERFSLILESASTNQTSMYLCASSLPTYEQYFGPGTRLTVT.

The rearrangement uses TRBV5-8 and TRBJ2-1; maybe TRBD2 (6 bases). CDR3 size: 14 residues. V shed 4 bases and J shed 1 base, with 9 bases lying between them. In germline, CDR1 is SGHTS, CDR2 YDEGEE. CDR3 sequence: CASSRGESYNEQFF. DNA of the CDR3: TGTGCCAGCAGCCGCGGGGAGTCCTACAATGAGCAGTTCTTC.

The rearrangement links TRBV7-8 to TRBJ1-3; D ambiguous. The CDR3 covers 13 residues. Germline CDR1 and CDR2: SGHVS and FQNEAQ. V was trimmed by 2 bases and J by 2 bases, leaving 4 bases between them. The CDR3 reads CASSLTTGNTIYF. The DNA for the CDR3 is TGTGCCAGCAGCTTAACAACTGGAAACACCATATATTTT.

This chain joins TRBV19 and TRBJ1-4; 7 nucleotides agree with TRBD1. The CDR3 spans 14 residues. The junction had 4 bases not matched to a gene; V was cut back by 6 bases and J by 3 bases. In germline, CDR1 is LNHDA, CDR2 SQIVND (reference sequence). The CDR3 coding sequence is TGTGCCAGTAGCCAGGACAGGTCTAATGAAAAACTGTTTTTT. Its translation: CASSQDRSNEKLFF.